The clone carrying this T cell receptor beta chain was found a few times. The antigen is unknown. Other DNA sequences from this sample encode an identical CDR3 as well. This sample was included in a study of a mutant IDH1 vaccine in newly diagnosed glioma. Across the whole study: A 62.5% male, 37.5% female split and a mean age of about 40 years characterized treated patients. Earlier care involved radiotherapy, temozolomide, or both, and the majority received both.

The V and J ends lost 5 bases and 2 bases respectively, with 7 bases between them. This CDR3 contains 13 residues. Germline V gene lookup returns CDR1 MDHEN and CDR2 SYDVKM. Measured with immunoSEQ multiplex PCR; TCRdb has only the in-frame clones, and not every one. The data show about 92,000 clones, roughly 75% seen once. Study-level results: It seemed that pseudoprogression was not linked to changes in the top peripheral T cell clonotypes.

Indicated time point: baseline, week 1 (first vaccination visit). This sample's treatment: pre-vaccination baseline after standard-of-care therapy. Each tumor in the donors was a new WHO grade 3 or 4 astrocytoma, IDH1-mutant and ATRX-lost. The source of this sequence is a man between 35 and 55 years old with glioma. This sequence joins TRBV28 and TRBJ1-3, with a weak D call TRBD1 (5 bases). The sample consisted of PBMCs, taken from a glioma patient treated with radiotherapy, temozolomide or both. The CDR3 here is CASSGGTGNTIYF. CDR3 in DNA: TGTGCCAGCAGTGGGGGTACTGGAAACACCATATATTTT.